This T cell receptor beta chain was profiled in a study of blood T cell repertoires in COVID-19. Study information: Some COVID-19 samples were acute and others convalescent; all came from the United States, Italy and Spain.

In the authors' methods: Estimation of nucleated cell counts was performed using reference gene primer amplification. TCRdb's copy holds only in-frame clones and misses some; the assay was immunoSEQ multiplex PCR. The V and J calls and the clone size are those of that table, but D and trimming were determined from the DNA. The data show 450,000 to 500,000 clones, approximately 85% seen once. Trimming stripped 3 bases from V and 2 bases from J, with 14 bases between. CDR3 length equals 15 residues. Germline V lookup: CDR1 SGHRS, CDR2 YFSETQ. The source material was peripheral blood. This clonotype was sampled from a human donor in a cohort sampled during active COVID-19. This chain uses TRBV5-1 with TRBJ1-1, with D possibly TRBD1 on 6 matching bases. CDR3 coding DNA: TGCGCCAGCAGCTCGGACGCAGGGGTAAACACTGAAGCTTTCTTT. Its translation is CASSSDAGVNTEAFF.